The present entry profiles one T cell receptor (beta chain) with its context. This clonotype was counted ten times or more. This clone's antigen is unknown. The record has no base qualities; no much larger clone is one base away. The data are from a study of T cells after yellow fever vaccination (dated by TCRdb to between 2018 and 2021). Concerning the study at large: The SMART-Seq v4 Ultra Low Input RNA kit was used to prepare libraries from fractions with low cell numbers. Bulk PBMC replicates and cell subsets were isolated from blood drawn at multiple timepoints before and after both primary and secondary immunization. Two healthy male donors, one aged 18 to 29 and one aged 30 to 40 years, made up the cohort. To follow T-cell clones before and after primary and booster YFV17D yellow fever vaccination, bulk TCR alpha and beta repertoires were sequenced over time.

What this sample's treatment or condition label stands for: live attenuated yellow fever vaccine strain. PBMCs were isolated from peripheral blood using a standard Ficoll-Paque protocol. Dynabeads CD4 and CD8 positive selection kits were used to isolate the CD4 and CD8 T-cell fractions. TriZol was used to extract RNA from bulk PBMCs, CD4 and CD8 fractions, and dextramer-positive and dextramer-negative fractions. What the research found in general, with its limitations: A small fraction of clonotypes appeared in both the CD4 and CD8 compartments, likely as a result of convergent recombination. Most clones expanded after primary vaccination (roughly 96% of CD4 and around 89% of CD8) were re-detected after the booster, suggesting that broad memory maintenance occurred. Because abundant contaminating clonotypes from the bulk population could be contained in FACS-sorted repertoires, computational filtering was required. Because only a couple of donors were included in the study, the extent to which the findings can be generalized is limited. Compared with the primary T-cell response, the secondary T-cell response was faster but weaker, reaching its peak on day 5 rather than on day 15.

TCR cDNA was synthesized by 5'RACE template switching, through which a universal primer site and unique molecular identifiers were introduced. Priming for cDNA synthesis came from both the TCR alpha and TCR beta constant segments. Library amplification used two PCR steps, and the second PCR step added sample barcodes and sequencing adapters. Sequencing of libraries was performed on Illumina HiSeq 2500 (2x100 bp) or NovaSeq (2x150 bp). In the authors' own workflow: Reads were demultiplexed and collapsed into UMI consensus sequences with MIGEC, and V(D)J alignment was performed with MiXCR. Vaccine-responding clonotypes were defined with edgeR using replicate PBMC samples, requiring FDR below 0.01 and a log2 fold change above 5 up to day 15. Bulk clonotypes were assigned CD4 or CD8 identity according to which sequenced CD4 or CD8 repertoire held them at higher abundance. TCRdb cleaned the public reads at Q25 with fastp, built clones with MiXCR and kept in-frame beta chains. Each CDR3 protein appears once, grouped with its most common genes and DNA. TCRdb's processing, not the study's, gives the V and J calls here. This sample holds about 180,000 distinct CDR3 sequences; 5.5% to 8% were observed only once. 2.9% of the sample lies in the top ten.

The germline V gene supplies CDR1 ENHRY and CDR2 SYGVKD. Its CDR3 holds 13 amino acids, cysteine through phenylalanine. Kept here is only the CDR3 DNA, which spans 39 bases and is read in frame from base 1. Cut back by 10 bases and 2 bases, the V and J ends lie 12 bases apart. Sequencing used CD4+ T cells sorted from PBMCs, obtained on the day of the first yellow fever vaccination. The receptor chain draws on TRBV10-3 and TRBJ2-1; the D gene is possibly TRBD1, with 6 bases matching. The receptor was isolated from a man aged 18 to 35 who received the YFV17D yellow fever vaccine. The bases are TGTGCCACCGTAGAGGGGGCCTACAATGAGCAGTTCTTC. The translation is CATVEGAYNEQFF.